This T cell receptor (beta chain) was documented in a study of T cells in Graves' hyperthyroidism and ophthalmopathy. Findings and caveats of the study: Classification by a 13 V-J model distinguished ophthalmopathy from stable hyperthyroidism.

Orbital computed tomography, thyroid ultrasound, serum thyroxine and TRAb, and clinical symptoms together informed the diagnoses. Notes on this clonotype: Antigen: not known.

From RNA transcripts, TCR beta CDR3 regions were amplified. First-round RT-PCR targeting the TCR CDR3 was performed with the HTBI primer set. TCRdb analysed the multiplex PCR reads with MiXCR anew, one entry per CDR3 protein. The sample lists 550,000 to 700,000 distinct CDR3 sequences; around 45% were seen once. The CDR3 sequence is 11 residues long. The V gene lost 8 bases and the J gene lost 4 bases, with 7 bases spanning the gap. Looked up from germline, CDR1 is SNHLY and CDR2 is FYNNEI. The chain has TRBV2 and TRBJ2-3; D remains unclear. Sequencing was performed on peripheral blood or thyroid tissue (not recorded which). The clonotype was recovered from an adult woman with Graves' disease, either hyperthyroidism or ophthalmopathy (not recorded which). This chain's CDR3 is CASGTSDTQYF. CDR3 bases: TGTGCCAGCGGCACATCAGATACGCAGTATTTT. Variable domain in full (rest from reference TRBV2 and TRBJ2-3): EPEVTQTPSHQVTQMGQEVILRCVPISNHLYFYWYRQILGQKVEFLVSFYNNEISEKSEIFDDQFSVERPDGSNFTLKIRSTKLEDSAMYFCASGTSDTQYFGPGTRLTVL.